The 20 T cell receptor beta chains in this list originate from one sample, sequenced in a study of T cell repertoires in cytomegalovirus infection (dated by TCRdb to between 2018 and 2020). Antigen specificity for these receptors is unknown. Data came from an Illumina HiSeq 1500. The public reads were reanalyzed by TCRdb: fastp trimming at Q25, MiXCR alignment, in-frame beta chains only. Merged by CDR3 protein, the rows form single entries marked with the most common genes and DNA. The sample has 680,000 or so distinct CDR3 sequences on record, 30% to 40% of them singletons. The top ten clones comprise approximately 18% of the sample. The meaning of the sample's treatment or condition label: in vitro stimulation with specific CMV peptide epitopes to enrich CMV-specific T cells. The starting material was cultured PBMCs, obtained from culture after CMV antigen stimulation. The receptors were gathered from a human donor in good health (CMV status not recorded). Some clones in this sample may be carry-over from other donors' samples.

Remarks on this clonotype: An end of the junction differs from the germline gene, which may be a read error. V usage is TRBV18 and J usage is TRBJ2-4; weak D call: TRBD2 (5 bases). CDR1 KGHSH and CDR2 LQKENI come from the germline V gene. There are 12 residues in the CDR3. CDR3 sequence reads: CASSLAGETPDF. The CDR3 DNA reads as TGTGCCAGCTCACTCGCTGGGGAGACCCCAGACTTC.

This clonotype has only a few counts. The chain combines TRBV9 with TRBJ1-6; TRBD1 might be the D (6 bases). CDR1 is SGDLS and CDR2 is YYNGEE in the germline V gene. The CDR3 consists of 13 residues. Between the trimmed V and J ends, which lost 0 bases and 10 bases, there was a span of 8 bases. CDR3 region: CASSVATGSPLHF. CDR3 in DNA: TGTGCCAGCAGCGTAGCTACAGGGTCACCCCTCCACTTT.

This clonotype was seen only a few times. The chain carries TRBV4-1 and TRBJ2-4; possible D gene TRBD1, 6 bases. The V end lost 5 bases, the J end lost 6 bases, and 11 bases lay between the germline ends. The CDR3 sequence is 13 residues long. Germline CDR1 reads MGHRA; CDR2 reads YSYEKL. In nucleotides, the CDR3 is TGCGCCAGCAGCGCCGCAGGGGTAAACATTCAGTACTTC. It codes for CASSAAGVNIQYF.

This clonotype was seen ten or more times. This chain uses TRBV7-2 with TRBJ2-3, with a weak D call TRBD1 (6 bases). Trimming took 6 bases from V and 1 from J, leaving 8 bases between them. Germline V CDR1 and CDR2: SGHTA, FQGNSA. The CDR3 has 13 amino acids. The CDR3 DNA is TGTGCCAGCAGACAGGGAGGCACAGATACGCAGTATTTT. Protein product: CASRQGGTDTQYF.

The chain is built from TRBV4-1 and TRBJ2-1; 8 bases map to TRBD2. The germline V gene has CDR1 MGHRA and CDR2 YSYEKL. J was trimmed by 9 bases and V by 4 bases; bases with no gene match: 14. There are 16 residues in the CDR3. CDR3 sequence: CASSRPSLAARGEQFF. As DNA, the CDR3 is TGCGCCAGCAGCCGACCTTCACTAGCGGCCCGGGGTGAGCAGTTCTTC.

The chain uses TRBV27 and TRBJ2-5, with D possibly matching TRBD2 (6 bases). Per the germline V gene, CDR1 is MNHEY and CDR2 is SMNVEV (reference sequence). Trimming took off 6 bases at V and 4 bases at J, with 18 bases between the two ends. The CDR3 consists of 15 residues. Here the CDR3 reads CASRGRGWVVETQYF. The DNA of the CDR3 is TGTGCCAGCAGGGGGCGGGGTTGGGTGGTAGAGACCCAGTACTTC.

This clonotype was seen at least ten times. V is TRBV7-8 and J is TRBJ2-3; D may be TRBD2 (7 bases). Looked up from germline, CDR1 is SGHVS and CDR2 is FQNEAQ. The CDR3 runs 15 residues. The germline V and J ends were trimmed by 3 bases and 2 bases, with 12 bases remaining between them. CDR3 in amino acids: CASSLVGGLTDTQYF. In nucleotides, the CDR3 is TGTGCCAGCAGCTTGGTGGGGGGGCTCACAGATACGCAGTATTTT.

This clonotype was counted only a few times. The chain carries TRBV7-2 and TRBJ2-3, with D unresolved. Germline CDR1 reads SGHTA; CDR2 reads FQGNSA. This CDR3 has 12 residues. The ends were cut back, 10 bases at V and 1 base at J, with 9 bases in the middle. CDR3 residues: CATEDGTDTQYF. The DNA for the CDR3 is TGTGCCACCGAGGACGGCACAGATACGCAGTATTTT.

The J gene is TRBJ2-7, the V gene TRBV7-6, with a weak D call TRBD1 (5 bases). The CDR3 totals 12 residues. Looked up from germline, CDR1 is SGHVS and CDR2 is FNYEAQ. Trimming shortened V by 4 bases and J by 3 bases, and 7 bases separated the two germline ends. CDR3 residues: CASSSDNYEQYF. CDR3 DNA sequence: TGTGCCAGCAGCTCGGACAACTACGAGCAGTACTTC. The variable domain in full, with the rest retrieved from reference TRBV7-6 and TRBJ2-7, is GAGVSQSPRYKVTKRGQDVALRCDPISGHVSLYWYRQALGQGPEFLTYFNYEAQQDKSGLPNDRFSAERPEGSISTLTIQRTEQRDSAMYRCASSSDNYEQYFGPGTRLTVT.

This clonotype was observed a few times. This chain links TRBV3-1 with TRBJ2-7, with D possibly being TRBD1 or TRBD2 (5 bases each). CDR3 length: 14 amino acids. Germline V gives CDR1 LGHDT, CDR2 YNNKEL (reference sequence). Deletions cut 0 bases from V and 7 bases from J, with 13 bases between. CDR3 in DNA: TGTGCCAGCAGCCAAGATCACGGGGCCCGGGAGCAGTACTTC. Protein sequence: CASSQDHGAREQYF.

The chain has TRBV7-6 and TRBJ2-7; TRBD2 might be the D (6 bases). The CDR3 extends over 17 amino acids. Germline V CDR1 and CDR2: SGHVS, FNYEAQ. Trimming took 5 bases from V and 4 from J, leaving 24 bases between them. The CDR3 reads CASSPYPGPTGDYEQYF. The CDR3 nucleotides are TGTGCCAGCAGCCCATATCCGGGCCCGACGGGGGATTACGAGCAGTACTTC.

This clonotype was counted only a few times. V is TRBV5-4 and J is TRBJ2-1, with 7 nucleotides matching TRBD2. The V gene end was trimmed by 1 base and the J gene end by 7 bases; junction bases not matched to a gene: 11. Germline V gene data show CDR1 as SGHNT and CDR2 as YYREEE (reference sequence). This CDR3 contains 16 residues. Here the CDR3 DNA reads TGTGCCAGCAGCTTGTCGACGCTAGCGGCCGCAAATGAGCAGTTCTTC. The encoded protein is CASSLSTLAAANEQFF.

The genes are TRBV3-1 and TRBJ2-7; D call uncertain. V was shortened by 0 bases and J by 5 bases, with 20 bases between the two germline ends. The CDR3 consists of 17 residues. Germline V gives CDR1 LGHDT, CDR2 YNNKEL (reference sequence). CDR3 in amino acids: CASSQEIGPLGFNEQYF. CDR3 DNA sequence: TGTGCCAGCAGCCAAGAAATAGGGCCTCTTGGATTCAACGAGCAGTACTTC.

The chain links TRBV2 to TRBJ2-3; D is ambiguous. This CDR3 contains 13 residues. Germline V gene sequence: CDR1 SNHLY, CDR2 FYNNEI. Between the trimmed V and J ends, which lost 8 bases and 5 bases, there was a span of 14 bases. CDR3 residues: CASSVIPGDTQYF. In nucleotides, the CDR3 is TGTGCCAGCTCAGTGATCCCAGGAGATACGCAGTATTTT.

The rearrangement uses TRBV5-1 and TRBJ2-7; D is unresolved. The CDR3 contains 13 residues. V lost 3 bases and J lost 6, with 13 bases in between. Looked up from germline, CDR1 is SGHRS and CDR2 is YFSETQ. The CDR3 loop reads CASSSGFRPEQYF. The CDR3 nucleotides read TGCGCCAGCAGCTCGGGCTTTCGTCCCGAGCAGTACTTC.

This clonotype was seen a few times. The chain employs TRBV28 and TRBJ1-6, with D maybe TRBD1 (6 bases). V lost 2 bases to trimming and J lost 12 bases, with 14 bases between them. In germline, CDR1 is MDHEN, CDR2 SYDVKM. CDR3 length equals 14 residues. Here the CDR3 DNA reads TGTGCCAGCAGTTTAAAGGGGGAAATTAGACCCCTCCACTTT. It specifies CASSLKGEIRPLHF. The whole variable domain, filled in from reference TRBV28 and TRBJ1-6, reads DVKVTQSSRYLVKRTGEKVFLECVQDMDHENMFWYRQDPGLGLRLIYFSYDVKMKEKGDIPEGYSVSREKKERFSLILESASTNQTSMYLCASSLKGEIRPLHFGNGTRLTVT.

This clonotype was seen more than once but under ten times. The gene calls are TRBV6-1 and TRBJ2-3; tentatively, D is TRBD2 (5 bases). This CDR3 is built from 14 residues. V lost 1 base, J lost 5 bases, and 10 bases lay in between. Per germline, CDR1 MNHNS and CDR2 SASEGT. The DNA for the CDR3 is TGTGCCAGCAGTGAAGTGGGGAGAGTAGATACGCAGTATTTT. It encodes CASSEVGRVDTQYF.

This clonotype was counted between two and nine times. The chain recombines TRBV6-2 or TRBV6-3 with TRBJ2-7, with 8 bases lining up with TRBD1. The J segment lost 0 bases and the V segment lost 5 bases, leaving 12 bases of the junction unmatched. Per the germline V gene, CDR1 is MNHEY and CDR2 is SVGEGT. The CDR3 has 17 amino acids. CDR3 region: CASSPFSGQVLSYEQYF. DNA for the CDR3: TGTGCCAGCAGTCCTTTTTCGGGACAGGTTCTCTCCTACGAGCAGTACTTC.

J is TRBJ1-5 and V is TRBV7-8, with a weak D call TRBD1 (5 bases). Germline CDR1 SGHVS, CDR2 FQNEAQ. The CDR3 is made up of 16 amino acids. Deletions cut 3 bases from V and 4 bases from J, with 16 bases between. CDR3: CASSLGPQRLNQPQHF. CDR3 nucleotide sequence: TGTGCCAGCAGCTTGGGACCACAACGGTTAAATCAGCCCCAGCATTTT. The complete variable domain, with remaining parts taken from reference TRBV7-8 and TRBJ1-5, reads GAGVSQSPRYKVAKRGQDVALRCDPISGHVSLFWYQQALGQGPEFLTYFQNEAQLDKSGLPSDRFFAERPEGSVSTLKIQRTQQEDSAVYLCASSLGPQRLNQPQHFGDGTRLSIL.

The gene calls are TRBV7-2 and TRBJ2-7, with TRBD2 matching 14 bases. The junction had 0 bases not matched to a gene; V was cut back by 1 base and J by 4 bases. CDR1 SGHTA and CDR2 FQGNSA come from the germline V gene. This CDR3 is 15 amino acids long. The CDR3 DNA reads TGTGCCAGCAGCTTAGGGACTAGCGGGAGGTACGAGCAGTACTTC. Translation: CASSLGTSGRYEQYF.